These 23 T cell receptor beta chains share one sample of origin, sequenced in a study of long-term antiretroviral therapy in people with HIV. Survey-level immunoSEQ v3.0 assays were run. TCRdb keeps only in-frame clones here, not all; method: immunoSEQ multiplex PCR. The table records 31,000 or so clones, about 95% of them present only once. This specimen was unsorted PBMCs, taken roughly 6.9 years after starting antiretroviral therapy. These receptors were collected from a man aged 25 to 40 with HIV.

Only one count was recorded for this clone. The chain links TRBV4-3 to TRBJ2-3; D unresolved. V was clipped by 0 bases and J by 10 bases, with 11 bases between them. The V gene's germline CDR1 is LGHNA and CDR2 YSLEER. The CDR3 extends over 13 amino acids. The DNA for the CDR3 is TGCGCCAGCAGCCAAGATCCGACCTCTCCGCAGTATTTT. The encoded protein is CASSQDPTSPQYF.

The J gene is TRBJ2-3, the V gene TRBV10-3, with TRBD1 matching over 8 bases. V dropped 6 bases and J dropped 6; count of bases not matched to a gene: 5. This CDR3 has 13 residues. Germline-derived CDR1 and CDR2 are ENHRY and SYGVKD. The CDR3 loop is CAISGGQEDTQYF. The CDR3 DNA is TGTGCCATCAGCGGGGGACAGGAGGATACGCAGTATTTT.

The gene calls are TRBV5-3 and TRBJ2-7; D tentatively reads TRBD1 or TRBD2 (5 bases each). TRBV5-3 is an ORF; its function is uncertain. Trimming took 4 bases from V and 5 from J, leaving 16 bases between them. The CDR3 has 14 residues. The CDR3 loop is CARSQGRQNDEQYF. Written as DNA, the CDR3 is TGTGCCAGAAGCCAGGGACGGCAGAACGACGAGCAGTACTTC.

The CDR3 sequence is CASSPRAGGNTIYF. DNA for the CDR3: TGTGCCAGCAGCCCACGGGCGGGAGGAAACACCATATATTTT. This chain connects TRBV7-2 to TRBJ1-3, with D unresolved. Looked up from germline, CDR1 is SGHTA and CDR2 is FQGNSA. The CDR3 runs to 14 residues. V lost 5 bases, J lost 4 bases, and 12 bases lay in between.

The J gene is TRBJ1-1, the V gene TRBV20-1; D is undetermined. The CDR3 sequence is 11 residues long. V lost 7 bases and J lost 2, with 8 bases in between. Per germline, CDR1 DFQATT and CDR2 SNEGSKA (reference sequence). Here the CDR3 reads CSDRLNTEAFF. The CDR3 DNA reads TGCAGTGACAGACTTAACACTGAAGCTTTCTTT.

Only one count was recorded for this clone. The chain carries TRBV9 and TRBJ1-6, with TRBD1 as a possible D gene (6 bases). Germline V gene lookup returns CDR1 SGDLS and CDR2 YYNGEE. CDR3 size: 14 residues. V lost 3 bases to trimming and J lost 6 bases, with 10 bases between them. The CDR3 here is CASSEGGVNSPLHF. CDR3 nucleotides: TGTGCCAGCAGCGAGGGGGGCGTTAATTCACCCCTCCACTTT.

The CDR3 protein is CASRLPPAEQYF. For the CDR3, the DNA is TGTGCCAGCAGACTGCCCCCCGCCGAGCAGTACTTC. The V gene is TRBV7-8, the J gene TRBJ2-7; D ambiguous. Germline-derived CDR1 and CDR2 are SGHVS and FQNEAQ. The V gene lost 6 bases and the J gene lost 6 bases, with 12 bases spanning the gap. There are 12 residues in the CDR3.

The J gene is TRBJ2-1, the V gene TRBV20-1; D gene uncertain. This CDR3 region has 11 residues. The ends were cut back, 2 bases at V and 5 bases at J, with 4 bases in the middle. In germline, CDR1 is DFQATT, CDR2 SNEGSKA (reference sequence). CDR3 sequence reads: CSARPNNEQFF. CDR3 DNA sequence: TGCAGTGCTAGACCTAACAATGAGCAGTTCTTC.

This clone came up once. This chain connects TRBV10-3 to TRBJ2-1, with TRBD2 identical over 9 bases. V shed 4 bases and J 9 bases; nucleotides not matched to a gene: 13. Germline CDR1 is ENHRY and CDR2 is SYGVKD. There are 16 residues in the CDR3. As DNA, the CDR3 is TGTGCCATCAGTGCTATAGCGGGAGAAAGAGGGAGTGAGCAGTTCTTC. This gives the protein CAISAIAGERGSEQFF.

V is TRBV7-2 and J is TRBJ1-2; no definite D call. The germline CDR1 and CDR2 sequences are SGHTA and FQGNSA. Trimming cost V 6 bases and J 5 bases, with 7 bases left between them. CDR3 length: 11 residues. The CDR3 DNA follows: TGTGCCAGCAGGGGTGGGTATGGCTACACCTTC. Its protein is CASRGGYGYTF.

This sequence joins TRBV5-1 and TRBJ2-1, with D maybe TRBD1 (5 bases). With 4 bases removed from V and 8 bases from J, the gap between germline ends came to 13 bases. The CDR3 contains 13 residues. Germline V gene data show CDR1 as SGHRS and CDR2 as YFSETQ. Here the CDR3 DNA reads TGCGCCAGCAGCCTGGGGCAATCCTATGAGCAGTTCTTC. It yields the protein CASSLGQSYEQFF.

This clone appeared a single time. The rearrangement joins TRBV20-1 to TRBJ1-2; D gene uncertain. This CDR3 has 11 amino acids. Per germline, CDR1 DFQATT and CDR2 SNEGSKA (reference sequence). Deletions cut 1 base from V and 7 bases from J, with 7 bases between. CDR3 nucleotides: TGCAGTGCTAGAGGTCTGCTTGGCTACACCTTC. It codes for CSARGLLGYTF.

V is TRBV30 and J is TRBJ1-5; no firm D call. Between the trimmed V and J ends, which lost 1 base and 4 bases, there was a span of 8 bases. The germline CDR1 and CDR2 sequences are GTSNPN and SVGIG (reference sequence). The length of the CDR3 is 13 residues. The CDR3 DNA is TGTGCCTGGAGTGCTATCTTAAATCAGCCCCAGCATTTT. Amino acid sequence: CAWSAILNQPQHF. Based on the CDR3 plus reference TRBV30 and TRBJ1-5, the full variable domain is SQTIHQWPATLVQPVGSPLSLECTVEGTSNPNLYWYRQAAGRGLQLLFYSVGIGQISSEVPQNLSASRPQDRQFILSSKKLLLSDSGFYLCAWSAILNQPQHFGDGTRLSIL.

V and J are TRBV13 and TRBJ2-1; no clear D gene. Trimming cost V 2 bases and J 6 bases, with 14 bases left between them. Germline CDR1 reads PRHDT; CDR2 reads FYEKMQ (reference sequence). This CDR3 is built from 15 residues. The CDR3 DNA reads as TGTGCCAGCAGCTTACGGCCGGTCATGTTCAATGAGCAGTTCTTC. It specifies CASSLRPVMFNEQFF. Complete variable domain (other parts from reference TRBV13 and TRBJ2-1): AAGVIQSPRHLIKEKRETATLKCYPIPRHDTVYWYQQGPGQDPQFLISFYEKMQSDKGSIPDRFSAQQFSDYHSELNMSSLELGDSALYFCASSLRPVMFNEQFFGPGTRLTVL.

The chain recombines TRBV7-2 with TRBJ2-7; no clear D. Deletions cut 3 bases from V and 4 bases from J, with 16 bases between. The CDR3 is 15 amino acids. Germline V CDR1 and CDR2: SGHTA, FQGNSA. For the CDR3, the DNA is TGTGCCAGCAGCTTTCAAAAGGGTATCAAGTACGAGCAGTACTTC. It encodes CASSFQKGIKYEQYF.

This clone was seen just once. This rearrangement joins TRBV9 to TRBJ2-3; D gene unclear. Trimming stripped 1 base from V and 2 bases from J, with 8 bases between. Germline V lookup: CDR1 SGDLS, CDR2 YYNGEE. The CDR3 extends over 14 amino acids. The CDR3 spells CASSVFEVTDTQYF. In DNA, the CDR3 is TGTGCCAGCAGCGTATTCGAGGTCACAGATACGCAGTATTTT.

This chain connects TRBV29-1 to TRBJ1-1; 10 bases align to TRBD1. The germline CDR1 and CDR2 sequences are SQVTM and ANQGSEA. Trimming took 6 bases from V and 5 from J; bases not matched to a gene: 6. CDR3 size: 13 residues. The chain's CDR3 is CSVAQGQGTEAFF. The CDR3 DNA is TGCAGCGTCGCCCAGGGACAGGGGACTGAAGCTTTCTTT.

CDR3 nucleotide sequence: TGTGCCAGCAGCCAATCCCCGGGGACTGATCAGCCCCAGCATTTT. Encoded protein: CASSQSPGTDQPQHF. The V and J genes are TRBV16 and TRBJ1-5, with a possible D match to TRBD1 (5 bases). Trimming stripped 0 bases from V and 5 bases from J, with 11 bases between. From germline, CDR1 is KGHSY and CDR2 FQNENV. The CDR3 has 15 residues.

This chain connects TRBV7-2 to TRBJ2-7; no firm D call. The CDR3 has 14 residues. V gave up 5 bases and J gave up 6 bases, with 17 bases separating them. Germline V gives CDR1 SGHTA, CDR2 FQGNSA. The CDR3 spells CASSPEMNLAEQYF. CDR3 DNA: TGTGCCAGCAGCCCAGAAATGAATTTGGCCGAGCAGTACTTC. The full variable domain, completed using reference TRBV7-2 and TRBJ2-7, is GAGVSQSPSNKVTEKGKDVELRCDPISGHTALYWYRQSLGQGLEFLIYFQGNSAPDKSGLPSDRFSAERTGGSVSTLTIQRTQQEDSAVYLCASSPEMNLAEQYFGPGTRLTVT.

This clone came up once. The chain carries TRBV5-4 and TRBJ1-1; a weak D match, TRBD1 (6 bases). CDR1 and CDR2 from the germline V gene are SGHNT and YYREEE (reference sequence). Trimming cost V 0 bases and J 4 bases, with 10 bases left between them. This CDR3 has 14 amino acids. The CDR3 bases are TGTGCCAGCAGCTTGGCCACAGGGTCCACTGAAGCTTTCTTT. Protein sequence: CASSLATGSTEAFF.

The genes are TRBV4-1 and TRBJ2-7; TRBD2 matches 8 bases. V lost 4 bases and J lost 4; bases outside the gene matches: 6. From germline, CDR1 is MGHRA and CDR2 YSYEKL. The length of the CDR3 is 14 residues. The CDR3 nucleotides read TGCGCCAGCAGCCTGGGACTAGAAGGGTACGAGCAGTACTTC. The encoded protein is CASSLGLEGYEQYF.

CDR3 bases: TGTGCCAGTAGTACCCTCCAGGGACAAGGCCTGGGCGAGCAGTACTTC. This sequence encodes CASSTLQGQGLGEQYF. The chain combines TRBV19 with TRBJ2-7; D may be TRBD1 (6 bases). This CDR3 is built from 16 residues. Germline loops: CDR1 LNHDA, CDR2 SQIVND (reference sequence). V lost 4 bases to trimming and J lost 6 bases, with 22 bases between them. Supplemented by reference TRBV19 and TRBJ2-7, the full variable domain reads DGGITQSPKYLFRKEGQNVTLSCEQNLNHDAMYWYRQDPGQGLRLIYYSQIVNDFQKGDIAEGYSVSREKKESFPLTVTSAQKNPTAFYLCASSTLQGQGLGEQYFGPGTRLTVT.

The chain employs TRBV29-1 and TRBJ2-7; 8 nucleotides agree with TRBD2. The CDR3 runs 17 residues. Trimming removed 0 bases from V and 0 bases from J; junction bases left unmatched: 10. Germline V CDR1 and CDR2: SQVTM, ANQGSEA. The CDR3: CSVEDALGSGNSYEQYF. The CDR3 DNA follows: TGCAGCGTTGAAGATGCCCTGGGTAGCGGGAACTCCTACGAGCAGTACTTC.